This TCR beta chain stems from a study of CD8 T cells in ankylosing spondylitis. Germline assignment: CDR1 MNHEY and CDR2 SVGAGI. The V end was cut by 2 bases, the J end by 8 bases, with 13 bases between. CDR3 length: 14 residues. Scientists made TCR beta libraries using quantitative 5'-RACE with molecular barcodes. Via MiXCR, TCRdb re-called the 5' RACE reads, giving one row per CDR3 protein. The sample lists about 240,000 distinct CDR3 sequences; 9.5% to 12% were seen once. Sample: blood, either unsorted or a sorted T cell fraction (not recorded which). This TCR derives from a male donor with ankylosing spondylitis or in good health (not recorded which). The chain links TRBV6-5 to TRBJ2-1; D not certain. The CDR3 DNA reads as TGTGCCAGCAGTTACGGTCCTTCTTCATATGAGCAGTTCTTC. This encodes CASSYGPSSYEQFF.